This T cell receptor (beta chain) is drawn from a study of blood T cell repertoires in COVID-19. The method was immunoSEQ multiplex PCR; TCRdb's version includes in-frame clones alone and lacks a portion of them. The sample carries some 270,000 clones, roughly 88% recorded once. V dropped 3 bases and J dropped 8 bases, with 16 bases sitting between them. This CDR3 is built from 14 residues. Germline loops: CDR1 LGHDT, CDR2 YNNKEL (reference sequence). The material sequenced was PBMCs or T cells enriched from blood (not recorded which). The sequence was collected from a woman under 40 who had recovered from COVID-19. The rearrangement uses TRBV3-1 (or the pseudogene TRBV3-2) and TRBJ1-2; the D gene is possibly TRBD1 (5 bases). CDR3 in DNA: TGTGCCAGCAGCCACCTATCGCAGGGTAGGGGCTACACCTTC. Protein product: CASSHLSQGRGYTF.